Sequencing of this T cell receptor (beta chain) was carried out in a study of Ad26.COV2.S vaccination and SARS-CoV-2 variants. Overall study findings and caveats: TCR breadth and depth estimates may have understated total T cell responses. Placebo recipients showed lower spike-specific TCR breadth than vaccinees.

Here immunoSEQ multiplex PCR was the method, and the copy in TCRdb shows in-frame clones only, minus some. The sample shows 300,000 to 350,000 clones, 75% to 90% of them seen only once. Regarding treatment: roughly 19 received Ad26.COV2.S at low or high dose, single or two shots; several received placebo; per-sample allocation not given. Collection of samples fell on day 63 after the first vaccine or placebo injection. Notes on this clone: Antigen unknown.

Sequencing used peripheral blood, obtained in a trial of Ad26.COV2.S vaccine versus placebo. The sequence derives from a person between 18 and 59 years old who received the Ad26.COV2.S COVID-19 vaccine or a placebo.

For the CDR3, the DNA is TGTGCCAGCAGCGAGAGCGGGAGGGCCGGCGAGCAGTACTTC. It is translated as CASSESGRAGEQYF. The rearrangement joins TRBV2 to TRBJ2-7; 10 positions match TRBD2. The CDR3 is 14 residues long. Per the germline V gene, CDR1 is SNHLY and CDR2 is FYNNEI. The V gene end was trimmed by 6 bases and the J gene end by 6 bases; junction bases not matched to a gene: 8.